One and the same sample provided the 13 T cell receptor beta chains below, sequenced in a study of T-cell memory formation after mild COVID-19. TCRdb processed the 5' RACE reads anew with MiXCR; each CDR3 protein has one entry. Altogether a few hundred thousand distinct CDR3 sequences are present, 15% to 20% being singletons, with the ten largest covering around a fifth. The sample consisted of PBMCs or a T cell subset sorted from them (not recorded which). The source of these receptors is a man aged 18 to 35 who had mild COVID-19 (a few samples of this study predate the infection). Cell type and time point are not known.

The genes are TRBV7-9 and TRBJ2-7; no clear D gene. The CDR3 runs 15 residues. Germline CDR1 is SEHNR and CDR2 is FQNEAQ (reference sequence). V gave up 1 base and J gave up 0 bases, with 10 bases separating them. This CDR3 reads CASSLGGPSSYEQYV. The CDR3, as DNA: TGTGCCAGCAGCTTAGGGGGTCCGAGCTCCTACGAGCAGTACGTC.

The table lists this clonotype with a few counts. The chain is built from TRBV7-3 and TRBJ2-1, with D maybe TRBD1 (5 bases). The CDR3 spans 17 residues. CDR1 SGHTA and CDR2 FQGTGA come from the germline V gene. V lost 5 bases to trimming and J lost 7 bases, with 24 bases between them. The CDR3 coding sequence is TGTGCCAGCAGCCCGACACCCCTCCTGCAGGGTCATAATGAGCAGTTCTTC. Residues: CASSPTPLLQGHNEQFF.

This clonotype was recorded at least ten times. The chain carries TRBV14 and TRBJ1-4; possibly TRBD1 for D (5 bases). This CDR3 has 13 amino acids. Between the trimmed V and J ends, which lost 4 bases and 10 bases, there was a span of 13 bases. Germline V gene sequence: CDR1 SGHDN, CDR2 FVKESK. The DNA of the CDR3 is TGTGCCAGCAGCCCGACAGTTACCGGAAAACTGTTTTTT. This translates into CASSPTVTGKLFF.

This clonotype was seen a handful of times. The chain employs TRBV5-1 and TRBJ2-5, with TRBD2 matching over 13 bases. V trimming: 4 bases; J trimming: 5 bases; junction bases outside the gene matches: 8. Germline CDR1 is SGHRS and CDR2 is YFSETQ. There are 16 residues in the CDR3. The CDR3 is CASSATGTSGDETQYF. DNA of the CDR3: TGCGCCAGCAGCGCAACCGGGACTAGCGGGGATGAGACCCAGTACTTC.

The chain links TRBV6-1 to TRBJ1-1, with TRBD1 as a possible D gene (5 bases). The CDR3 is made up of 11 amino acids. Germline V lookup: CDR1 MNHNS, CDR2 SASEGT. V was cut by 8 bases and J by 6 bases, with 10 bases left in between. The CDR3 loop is CASGAVAEAFF. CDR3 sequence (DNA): TGTGCCAGCGGGGCAGTCGCTGAAGCTTTCTTT.

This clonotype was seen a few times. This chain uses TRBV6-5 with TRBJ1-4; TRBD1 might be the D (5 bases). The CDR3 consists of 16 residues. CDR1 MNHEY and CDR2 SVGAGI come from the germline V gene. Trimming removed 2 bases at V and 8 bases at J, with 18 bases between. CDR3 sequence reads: CASSYLLETGFEKLFF. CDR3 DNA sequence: TGTGCCAGCAGTTACCTCCTCGAAACAGGTTTCGAAAAACTGTTTTTT.

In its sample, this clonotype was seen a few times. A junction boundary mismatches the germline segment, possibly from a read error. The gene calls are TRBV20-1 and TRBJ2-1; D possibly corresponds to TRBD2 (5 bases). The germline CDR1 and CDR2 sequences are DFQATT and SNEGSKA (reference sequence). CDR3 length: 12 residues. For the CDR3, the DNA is TGCAGTGCTACCCGGGAACACAATGCGCAGTTCTTC. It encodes CSATREHNAQFF.

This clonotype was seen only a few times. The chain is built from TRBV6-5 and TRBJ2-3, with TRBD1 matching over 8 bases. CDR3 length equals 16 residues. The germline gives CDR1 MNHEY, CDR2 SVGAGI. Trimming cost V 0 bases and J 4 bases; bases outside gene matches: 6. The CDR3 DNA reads TGTGCCAGCAGTTACTCGGTGGCACAGGGGGCAGATACGCAGTATTTT. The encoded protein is CASSYSVAQGADTQYF.

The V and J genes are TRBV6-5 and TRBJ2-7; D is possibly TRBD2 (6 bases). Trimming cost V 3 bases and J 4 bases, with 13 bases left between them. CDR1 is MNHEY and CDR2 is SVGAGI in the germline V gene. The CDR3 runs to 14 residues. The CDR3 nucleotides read TGTGCCAGCAGTTATTTGGGAGGAGATTACGAGCAGTACTTC. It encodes CASSYLGGDYEQYF.

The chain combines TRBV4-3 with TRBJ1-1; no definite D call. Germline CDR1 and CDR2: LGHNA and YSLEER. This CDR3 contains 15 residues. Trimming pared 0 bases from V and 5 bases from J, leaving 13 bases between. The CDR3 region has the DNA TGCGCCAGCAGCCAAGATTGGACCCTGGGTACTGAAGCTTTCTTT. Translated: CASSQDWTLGTEAFF.

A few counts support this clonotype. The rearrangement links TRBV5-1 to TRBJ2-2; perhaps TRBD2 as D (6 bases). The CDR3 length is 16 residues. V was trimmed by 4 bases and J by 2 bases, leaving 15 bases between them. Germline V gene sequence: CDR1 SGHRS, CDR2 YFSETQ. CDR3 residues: CASSKFAGTNTGELFF. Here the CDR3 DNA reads TGCGCCAGCAGCAAATTTGCGGGGACCAACACCGGGGAGCTGTTTTTT.

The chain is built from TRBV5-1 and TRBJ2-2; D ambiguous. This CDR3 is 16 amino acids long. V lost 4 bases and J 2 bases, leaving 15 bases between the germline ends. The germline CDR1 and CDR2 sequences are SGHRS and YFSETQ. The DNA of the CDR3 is TGCGCCAGCAGCCTGACCGTGGTTGGAAACACCGGGGAGCTGTTTTTT. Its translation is CASSLTVVGNTGELFF.

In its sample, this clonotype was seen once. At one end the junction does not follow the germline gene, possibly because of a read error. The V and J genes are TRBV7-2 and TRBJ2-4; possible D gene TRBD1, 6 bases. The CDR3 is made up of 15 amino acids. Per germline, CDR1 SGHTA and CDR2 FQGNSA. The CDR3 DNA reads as TGTGCCAGCAGCCCACAGGGCTCAGCCAAAAAAATTCAGTACTTC. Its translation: CASSPQGSAKKIQYF.